Here is one TCR beta chain with its context. The source of the sample is a study of Ad26.COV2.S vaccination and SARS-CoV-2 variants. As for the study in general: Donor had been placed in the Ad26.COV2.S arm of the COV1001 trial.

This CDR3 has 17 amino acids. Germline V gene sequence: CDR1 KGHSH, CDR2 LQKENI. V was cut by 2 bases and J by 2 bases, with 17 bases left in between. Treatment defined: over 15 received Ad26.COV2.S at low or high dose, single or two shots; five or six received placebo; per-sample allocation not given. Sample collection was performed on day 63 after the first vaccine or placebo injection. The data were produced by immunoSEQ multiplex PCR, yet TCRdb's version contains in-frame clones alone and is incomplete. The sample contains 300,000 to 350,000 clones, about 82% of which appear only once. This receptor was obtained from a person aged 18-65 years who received the Ad26.COV2.S COVID-19 vaccine or a placebo. Source: peripheral blood, taken in a trial of Ad26.COV2.S vaccine versus placebo. The rearrangement joins TRBV18 to TRBJ2-3; D unresolved. CDR3 coding DNA: TGTGCCAGCTCACCATTTCTGGGCCAAAGGGACACAGATACGCAGTATTTT. It yields the protein CASSPFLGQRDTDTQYF.